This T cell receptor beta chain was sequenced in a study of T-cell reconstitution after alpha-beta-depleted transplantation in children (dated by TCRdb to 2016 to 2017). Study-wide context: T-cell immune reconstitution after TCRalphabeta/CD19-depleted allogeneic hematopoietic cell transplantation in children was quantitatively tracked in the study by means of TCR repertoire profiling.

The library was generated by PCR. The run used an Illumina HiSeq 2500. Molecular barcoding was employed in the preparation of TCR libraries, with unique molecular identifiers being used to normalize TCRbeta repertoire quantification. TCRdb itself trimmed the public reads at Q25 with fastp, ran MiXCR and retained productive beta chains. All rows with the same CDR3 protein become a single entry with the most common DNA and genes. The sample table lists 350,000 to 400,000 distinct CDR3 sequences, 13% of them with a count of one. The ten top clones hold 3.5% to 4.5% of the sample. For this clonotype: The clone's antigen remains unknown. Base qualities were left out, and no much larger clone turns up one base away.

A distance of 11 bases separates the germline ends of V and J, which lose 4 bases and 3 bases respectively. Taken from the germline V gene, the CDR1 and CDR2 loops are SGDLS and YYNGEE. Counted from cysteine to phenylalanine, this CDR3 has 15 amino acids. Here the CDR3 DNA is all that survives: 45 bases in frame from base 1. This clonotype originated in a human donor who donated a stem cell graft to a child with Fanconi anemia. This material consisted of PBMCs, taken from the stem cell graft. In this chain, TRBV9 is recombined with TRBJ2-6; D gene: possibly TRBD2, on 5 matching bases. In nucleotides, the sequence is TGTGCCAGCAGCCCAAGGGAGTTTGGGGCCAACGTCCTGACTTTC. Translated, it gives CASSPREFGANVLTF.